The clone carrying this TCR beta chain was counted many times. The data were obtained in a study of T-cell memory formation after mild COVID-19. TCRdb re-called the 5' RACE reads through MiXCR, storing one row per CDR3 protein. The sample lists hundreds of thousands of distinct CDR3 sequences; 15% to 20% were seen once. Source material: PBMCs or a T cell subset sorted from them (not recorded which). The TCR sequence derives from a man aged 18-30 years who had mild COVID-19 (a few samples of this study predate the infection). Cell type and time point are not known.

The CDR3 loop reads CASSLVEHSETQYF. For the CDR3, the DNA is TGTGCCAGCAGTTTAGTGGAACATTCCGAGACCCAGTACTTC. The genes are TRBV12-3 or TRBV12-4 and TRBJ2-5; D is unclear. This CDR3 spans 14 amino acids. Trimming removed 1 base from V and 5 bases from J, with 11 bases in between.